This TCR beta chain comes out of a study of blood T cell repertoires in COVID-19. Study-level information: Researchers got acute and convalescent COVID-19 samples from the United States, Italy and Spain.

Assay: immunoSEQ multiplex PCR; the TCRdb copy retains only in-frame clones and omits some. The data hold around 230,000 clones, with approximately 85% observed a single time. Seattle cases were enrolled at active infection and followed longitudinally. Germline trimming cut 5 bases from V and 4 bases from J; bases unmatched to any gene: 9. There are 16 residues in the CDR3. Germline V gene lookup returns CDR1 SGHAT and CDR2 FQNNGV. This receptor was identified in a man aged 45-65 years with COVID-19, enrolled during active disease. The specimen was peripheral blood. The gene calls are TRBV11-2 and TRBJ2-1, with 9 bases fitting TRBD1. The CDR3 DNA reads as TGTGCCAGCAGCGGCCACCATGACAGGGGGTACAATGAGCAGTTCTTC. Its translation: CASSGHHDRGYNEQFF.